What follows is one T cell receptor beta chain and its context. The data were obtained in a study of control samples from healthy donors and cancer patients. The CDR3 has 13 residues. V was trimmed by 3 bases and J by 7 bases, leaving 10 bases between them. Some clones are missing from TCRdb's copy, which holds only in-frame ones; the method was immunoSEQ multiplex PCR. The table has about 160,000 clones, roughly 94% seen once. V usage is TRBV12-3 or TRBV12-4 and J usage is TRBJ2-1, with D unclear. This receptor was taken from a woman in her thirties or forties in good health. Sequenced input: blood. CDR3 sequence: CASSFVASNEQFF. CDR3 sequence (DNA): TGTGCCAGCAGTTTTGTGGCTTCGAATGAGCAGTTCTTC.